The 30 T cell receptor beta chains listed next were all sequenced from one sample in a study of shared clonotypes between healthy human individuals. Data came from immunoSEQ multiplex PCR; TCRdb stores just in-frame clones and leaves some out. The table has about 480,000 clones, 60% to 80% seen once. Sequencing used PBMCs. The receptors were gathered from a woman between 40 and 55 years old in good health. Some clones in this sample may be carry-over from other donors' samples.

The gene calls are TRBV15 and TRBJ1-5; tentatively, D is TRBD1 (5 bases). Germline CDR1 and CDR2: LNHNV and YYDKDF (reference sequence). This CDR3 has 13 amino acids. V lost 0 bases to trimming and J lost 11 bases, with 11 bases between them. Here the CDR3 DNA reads TGTGCCACCAGCAGAGATCAGGGCTTGTCCCAGCATTTT. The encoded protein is CATSRDQGLSQHF.

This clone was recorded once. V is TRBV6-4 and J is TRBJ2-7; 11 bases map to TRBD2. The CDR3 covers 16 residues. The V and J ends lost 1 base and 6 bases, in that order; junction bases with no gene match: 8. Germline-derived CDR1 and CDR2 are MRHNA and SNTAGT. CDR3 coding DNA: TGTGCCAGCAGTGACTTCACTAGCGGGGGTCCTGTCGAGCAGTACTTC. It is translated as CASSDFTSGGPVEQYF.

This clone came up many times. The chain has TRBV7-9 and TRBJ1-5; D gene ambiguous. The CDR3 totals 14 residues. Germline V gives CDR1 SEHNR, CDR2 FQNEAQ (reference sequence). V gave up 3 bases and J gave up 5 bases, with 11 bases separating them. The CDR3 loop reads CASSFDGYYQPQHF. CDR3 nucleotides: TGTGCCAGCAGCTTTGACGGCTATTATCAGCCCCAGCATTTT.

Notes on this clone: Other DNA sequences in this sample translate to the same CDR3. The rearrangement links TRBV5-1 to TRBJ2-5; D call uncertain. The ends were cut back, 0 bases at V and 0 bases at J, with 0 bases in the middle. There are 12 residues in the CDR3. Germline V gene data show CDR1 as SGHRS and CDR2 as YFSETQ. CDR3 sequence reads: CASSLDQETQYF. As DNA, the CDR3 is TGCGCCAGCAGCTTGGACCAAGAGACCCAGTACTTC.

The CDR3 region is CARRSGSRGLVYGYTF. The CDR3 region has the DNA TGTGCTAGAAGAAGCGGGAGCAGGGGGCTGGTCTATGGCTACACCTTC. The V gene is TRBV12-5, the J gene TRBJ1-2, with TRBD1 identical over 8 bases. This CDR3 is 16 amino acids long. V trimming: 9 bases; J trimming: 4 bases; junction bases outside the gene matches: 16. Germline CDR1 and CDR2: LGHNT and FRNRAP.

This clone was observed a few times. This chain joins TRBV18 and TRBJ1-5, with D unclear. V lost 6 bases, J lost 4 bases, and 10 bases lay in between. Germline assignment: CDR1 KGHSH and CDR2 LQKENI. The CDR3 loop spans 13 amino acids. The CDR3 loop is CASSATGNQPQHF. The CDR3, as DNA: TGTGCCAGCTCGGCGACGGGGAATCAGCCCCAGCATTTT.

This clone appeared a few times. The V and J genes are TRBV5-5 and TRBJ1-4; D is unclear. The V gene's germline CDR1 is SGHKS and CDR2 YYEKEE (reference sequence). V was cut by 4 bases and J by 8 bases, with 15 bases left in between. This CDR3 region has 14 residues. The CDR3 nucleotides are TGTGCCAGCAGCCCGGAGGGAGGCGGGGAAAAACTGTTTTTT. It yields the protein CASSPEGGGEKLFF.

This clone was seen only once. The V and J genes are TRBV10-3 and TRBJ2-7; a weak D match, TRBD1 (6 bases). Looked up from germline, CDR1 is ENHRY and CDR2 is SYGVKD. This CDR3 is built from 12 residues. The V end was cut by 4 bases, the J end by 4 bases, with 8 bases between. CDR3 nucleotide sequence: TGTGCCATCAGTGCCGACAGGTACGAGCAGTACTTC. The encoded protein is CAISADRYEQYF.

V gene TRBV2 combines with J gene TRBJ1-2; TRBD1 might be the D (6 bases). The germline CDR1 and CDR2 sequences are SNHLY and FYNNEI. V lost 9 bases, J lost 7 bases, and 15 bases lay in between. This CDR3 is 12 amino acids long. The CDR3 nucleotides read TGTGCCAGTACGACAGGATCAGCTGGCTACACCTTC. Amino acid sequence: CASTTGSAGYTF.

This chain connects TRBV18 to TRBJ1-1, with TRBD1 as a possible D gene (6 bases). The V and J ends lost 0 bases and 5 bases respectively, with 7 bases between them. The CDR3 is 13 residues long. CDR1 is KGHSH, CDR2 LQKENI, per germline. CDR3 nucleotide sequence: TGTGCCAGCTCACCACCACAGGGAACTGAAGCTTTCTTT. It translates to CASSPPQGTEAFF. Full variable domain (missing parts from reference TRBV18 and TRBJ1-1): NAGVMQNPRHLVRRRGQEARLRCSPMKGHSHVYWYRQLPEEGLKFMVYLQKENIIDESGMPKERFSAEFPKEGPSILRIQQVVRGDSAAYFCASSPPQGTEAFFGQGTRLTVV.

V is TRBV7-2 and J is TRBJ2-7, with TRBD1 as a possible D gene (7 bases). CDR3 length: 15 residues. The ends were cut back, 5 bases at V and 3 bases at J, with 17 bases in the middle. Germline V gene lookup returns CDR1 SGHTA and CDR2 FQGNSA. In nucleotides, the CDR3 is TGTGCCAGCAGCCCCAGACAGGGAGGAGGCTACGAGCAGTACTTC. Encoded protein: CASSPRQGGGYEQYF.

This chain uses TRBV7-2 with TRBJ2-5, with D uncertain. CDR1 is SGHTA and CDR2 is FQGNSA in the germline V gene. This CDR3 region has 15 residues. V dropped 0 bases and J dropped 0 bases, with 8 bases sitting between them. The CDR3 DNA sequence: TGTGCCAGCAGCTTAGCAGGGCGGAACCAAGAGACCCAGTACTTC. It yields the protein CASSLAGRNQETQYF.

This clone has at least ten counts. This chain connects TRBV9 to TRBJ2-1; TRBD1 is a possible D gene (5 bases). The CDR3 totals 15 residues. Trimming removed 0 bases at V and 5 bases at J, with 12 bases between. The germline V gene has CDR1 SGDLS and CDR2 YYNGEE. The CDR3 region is CASSVGQGLHNEQFF. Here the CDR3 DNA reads TGTGCCAGCAGCGTAGGCCAGGGTTTACACAATGAGCAGTTCTTC.

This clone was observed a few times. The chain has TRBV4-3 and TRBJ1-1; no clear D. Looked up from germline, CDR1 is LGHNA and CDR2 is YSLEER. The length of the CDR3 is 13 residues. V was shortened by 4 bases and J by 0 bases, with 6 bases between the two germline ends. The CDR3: CASSPRVNTEAFF. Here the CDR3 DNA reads TGCGCCAGCAGCCCACGCGTGAACACTGAAGCTTTCTTT.

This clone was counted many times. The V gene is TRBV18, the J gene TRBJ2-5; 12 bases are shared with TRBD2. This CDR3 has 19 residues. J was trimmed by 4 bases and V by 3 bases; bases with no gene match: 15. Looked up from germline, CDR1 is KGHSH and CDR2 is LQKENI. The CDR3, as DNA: TGTGCCAGCTCACCGATCGCGAAGGACTCGGGACTAGCGGGAGAGACCCAGTACTTC. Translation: CASSPIAKDSGLAGETQYF. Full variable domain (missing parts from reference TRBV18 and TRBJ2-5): NAGVMQNPRHLVRRRGQEARLRCSPMKGHSHVYWYRQLPEEGLKFMVYLQKENIIDESGMPKERFSAEFPKEGPSILRIQQVVRGDSAAYFCASSPIAKDSGLAGETQYFGPGTRLLVL.

CDR3 residues: CASSGDSGAKYF. CDR3 nucleotides: TGTGCCAGCAGCGGAGACTCGGGGGCAAAGTACTTC. The chain has TRBV7-2 and TRBJ2-5; D tentatively fits TRBD1 or TRBD2 (6 bases each). Germline V gene sequence: CDR1 SGHTA, CDR2 FQGNSA. CDR3 length equals 12 residues. V was cut by 5 bases and J by 12 bases, with 16 bases left in between.

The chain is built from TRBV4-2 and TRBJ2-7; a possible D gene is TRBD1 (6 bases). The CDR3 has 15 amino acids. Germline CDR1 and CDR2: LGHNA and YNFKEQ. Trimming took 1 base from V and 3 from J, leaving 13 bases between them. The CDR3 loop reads CASSQAGTRDYEQYF. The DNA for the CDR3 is TGTGCCAGCAGCCAAGCCGGGACAAGGGACTACGAGCAGTACTTC.

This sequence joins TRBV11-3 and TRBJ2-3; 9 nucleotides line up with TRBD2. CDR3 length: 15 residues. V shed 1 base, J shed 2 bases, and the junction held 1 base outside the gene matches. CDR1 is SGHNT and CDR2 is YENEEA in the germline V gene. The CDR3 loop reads CASSLASGITDTQYF. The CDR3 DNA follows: TGTGCCAGCAGCTTAGCTAGCGGGATCACAGATACGCAGTATTTT.

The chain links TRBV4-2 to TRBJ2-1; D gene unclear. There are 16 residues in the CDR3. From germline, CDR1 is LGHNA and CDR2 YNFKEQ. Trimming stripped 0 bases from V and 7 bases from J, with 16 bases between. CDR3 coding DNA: TGTGCCAGCAGCCAAGAACCGATTACGCGTGGGAATGAGCAGTTCTTC. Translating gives CASSQEPITRGNEQFF.

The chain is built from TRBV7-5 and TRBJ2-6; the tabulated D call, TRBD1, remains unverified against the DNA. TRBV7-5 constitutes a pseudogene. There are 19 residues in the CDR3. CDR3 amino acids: CVRSLGGVPPHSGANVLTF. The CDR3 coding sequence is TGTGTCAGAAGCTTAGGGGGCGTTCCCCCCCACTCTGGGGCCAACGTCCTGACTTTC.

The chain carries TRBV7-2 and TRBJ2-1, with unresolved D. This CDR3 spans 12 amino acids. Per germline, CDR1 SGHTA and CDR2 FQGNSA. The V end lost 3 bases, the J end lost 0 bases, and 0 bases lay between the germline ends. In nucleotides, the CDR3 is TGTGCCAGCAGCTTCTCCTACAATGAGCAGTTCTTC. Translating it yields CASSFSYNEQFF.

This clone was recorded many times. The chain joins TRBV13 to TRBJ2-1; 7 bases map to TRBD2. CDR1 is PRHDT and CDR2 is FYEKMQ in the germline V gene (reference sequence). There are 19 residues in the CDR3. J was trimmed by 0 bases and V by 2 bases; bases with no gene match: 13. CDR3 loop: CASSLQSSGSVGSYNEQFF. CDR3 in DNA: TGTGCCAGCAGCTTACAGTCTAGCGGATCAGTTGGCTCCTACAATGAGCAGTTCTTC.

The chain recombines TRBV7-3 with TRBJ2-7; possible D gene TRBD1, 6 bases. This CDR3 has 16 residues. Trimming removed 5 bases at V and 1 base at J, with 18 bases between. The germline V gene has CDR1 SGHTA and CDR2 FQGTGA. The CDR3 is CASSPTPQGFSYEQYF. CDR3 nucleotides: TGTGCCAGCAGCCCTACACCCCAGGGGTTTTCCTACGAGCAGTACTTC.

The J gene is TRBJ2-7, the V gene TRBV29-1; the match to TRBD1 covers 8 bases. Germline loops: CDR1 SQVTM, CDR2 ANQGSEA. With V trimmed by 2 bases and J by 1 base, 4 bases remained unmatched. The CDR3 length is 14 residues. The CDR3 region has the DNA TGCAGCGTTGAACACACAGGGGGTTCCTACGAGCAGTACTTC. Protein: CSVEHTGGSYEQYF.

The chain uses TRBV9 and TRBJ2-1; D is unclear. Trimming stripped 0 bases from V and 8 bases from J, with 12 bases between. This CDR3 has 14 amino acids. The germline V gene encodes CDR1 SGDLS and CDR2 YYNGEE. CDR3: CASSVVGASDEQFF. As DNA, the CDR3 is TGTGCCAGCAGCGTAGTCGGAGCGTCGGATGAGCAGTTCTTC.

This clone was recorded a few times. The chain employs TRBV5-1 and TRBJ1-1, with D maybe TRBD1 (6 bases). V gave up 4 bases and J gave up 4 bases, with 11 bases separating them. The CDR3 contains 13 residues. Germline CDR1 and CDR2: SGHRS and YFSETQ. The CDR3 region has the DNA TGCGCCAGCAGCCGGGACACATCCACTGAAGCTTTCTTT. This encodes CASSRDTSTEAFF.

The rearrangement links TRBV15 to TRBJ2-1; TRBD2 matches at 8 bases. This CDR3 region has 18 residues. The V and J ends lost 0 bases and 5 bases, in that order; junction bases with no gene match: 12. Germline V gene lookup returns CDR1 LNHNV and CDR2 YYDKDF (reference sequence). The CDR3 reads CATSREGLASASNNEQFF. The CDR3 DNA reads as TGTGCCACCAGCAGAGAAGGACTAGCCTCAGCCTCAAACAATGAGCAGTTCTTC.

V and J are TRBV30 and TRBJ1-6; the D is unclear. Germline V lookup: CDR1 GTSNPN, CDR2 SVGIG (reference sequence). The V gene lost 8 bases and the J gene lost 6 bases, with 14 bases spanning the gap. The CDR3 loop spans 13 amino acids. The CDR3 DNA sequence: TGTGCCACGATCTCAGTGGCTAATTCACCCCTCCACTTT. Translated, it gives CATISVANSPLHF.

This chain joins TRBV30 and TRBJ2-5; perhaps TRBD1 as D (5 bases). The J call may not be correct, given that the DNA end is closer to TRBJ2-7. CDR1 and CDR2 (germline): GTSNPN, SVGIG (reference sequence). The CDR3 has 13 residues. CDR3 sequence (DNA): TGTGCCTGGAGTGTTGGACACACCTACGAGCAGTACTTC. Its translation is CAWSVGHTYEQYF.

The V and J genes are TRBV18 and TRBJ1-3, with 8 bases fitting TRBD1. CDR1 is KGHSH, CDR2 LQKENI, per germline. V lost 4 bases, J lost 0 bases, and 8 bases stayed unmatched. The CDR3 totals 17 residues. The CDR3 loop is CASSLWDRSYSGNTIYF. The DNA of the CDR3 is TGTGCCAGCTCACTGTGGGACAGGTCCTACTCTGGAAACACCATATATTTT.